The 18 T cell receptor beta chains presented below share a single source sample, sequenced in a study of blood T cell repertoires in COVID-19. TCRdb's copy holds only in-frame clones and misses some; the assay was immunoSEQ multiplex PCR. The data show around 200,000 clones, around four fifths seen once. Sequencing used peripheral blood. All receptors come from a man aged 50 to 59 with active or convalescent COVID-19.

The chain has TRBV27 and TRBJ2-2; D unresolved. This CDR3 spans 16 amino acids. V was clipped by 3 bases and J by 0 bases, with 11 bases between them. Germline CDR1 and CDR2: MNHEY and SMNVEV (reference sequence). The CDR3 is CASSFMSRSNTGELFF. CDR3 bases: TGTGCCAGCAGTTTCATGAGTCGGTCGAACACCGGGGAGCTGTTTTTT.

V usage is TRBV19 and J usage is TRBJ2-7, with D maybe TRBD2 (6 bases). Germline CDR1 and CDR2: LNHDA and SQIVND (reference sequence). Trimming took 5 bases from V and 7 from J, leaving 15 bases between them. The CDR3 covers 13 residues. The CDR3 sequence is CASSPRRDWEQYF. The CDR3 region has the DNA TGTGCCAGTAGTCCCCGTCGGGACTGGGAGCAGTACTTC.

V is TRBV28 and J is TRBJ1-3; D unclear. V dropped 5 bases and J dropped 0 bases, with 14 bases sitting between them. The CDR3 length is 16 residues. The germline gives CDR1 MDHEN, CDR2 SYDVKM. CDR3 sequence reads: CASSPGQAGSGNTIYF. CDR3 nucleotides: TGTGCCAGCAGTCCCGGGCAGGCGGGCTCTGGAAACACCATATATTTT.

This clone was observed once. The V and J genes are TRBV19 and TRBJ2-3; no reliable D call. Germline CDR1 and CDR2: LNHDA and SQIVND (reference sequence). The CDR3 totals 15 residues. Trimming took off 3 bases at V and 0 bases at J, with 10 bases between the two ends. Here the CDR3 DNA reads TGTGCCAGTAGTATGCGACTCCTTAGCACAGATACGCAGTATTTT. This sequence encodes CASSMRLLSTDTQYF. The full variable domain, with the rest looked up from reference TRBV19 and TRBJ2-3, is DGGITQSPKYLFRKEGQNVTLSCEQNLNHDAMYWYRQDPGQGLRLIYYSQIVNDFQKGDIAEGYSVSREKKESFPLTVTSAQKNPTAFYLCASSMRLLSTDTQYFGPGTRLTVL.

V is TRBV7-9 and J is TRBJ2-7, with 14 nucleotides matching TRBD2. This CDR3 has 15 amino acids. V shed 5 bases, J shed 5 bases, and the junction held 5 bases outside the gene matches. Germline CDR1 and CDR2: SEHNR and FQNEAQ (reference sequence). CDR3 in DNA: TGTGCCAGCAGCGCACCGGGACTAGCGGGGGACGAGCAGTACTTC. Amino acid sequence: CASSAPGLAGDEQYF.

This clone was counted a few times. The chain employs TRBV28 and TRBJ1-6; weak D call: TRBD1 (6 bases). CDR1 and CDR2 (germline): MDHEN, SYDVKM. The V gene lost 5 bases and the J gene lost 7 bases, with 12 bases spanning the gap. This CDR3 comprises 14 residues. As DNA, the CDR3 is TGTGCCAGCAGTGGGGACATTTCGAATTCACCCCTCCACTTT. This gives the protein CASSGDISNSPLHF.

The chain combines TRBV2 with TRBJ1-5; possible D gene TRBD1, 6 bases. Per germline, CDR1 SNHLY and CDR2 FYNNEI. The V and J ends lost 7 bases and 5 bases respectively, with 15 bases between them. This CDR3 has 14 amino acids. The CDR3 region has the DNA TGTGCCAGCACCCAAACAGGGACCCATCAGCCCCAGCATTTT. Its protein is CASTQTGTHQPQHF.

This chain links TRBV30 with TRBJ2-3; possible D gene TRBD2, 5 bases. With 3 bases removed from V and 2 bases from J, the gap between germline ends came to 15 bases. This CDR3 contains 15 residues. From germline, CDR1 is GTSNPN and CDR2 SVGIG (reference sequence). CDR3 amino acids: CAWSPAGGSTDTQYF. CDR3 in DNA: TGTGCCTGGAGCCCTGCGGGCGGTTCCACAGATACGCAGTATTTT.

The gene calls are TRBV5-1 and TRBJ2-3, with TRBD2 identical over 14 bases. The CDR3 is made up of 17 amino acids. V trimming: 4 bases; J trimming: 5 bases; junction bases outside the gene matches: 9. The germline V gene encodes CDR1 SGHRS and CDR2 YFSETQ. CDR3 sequence (DNA): TGCGCCAGCAGCGAACCGGGACTAGCGGGAGAAAGAGATACGCAGTATTTT. Amino acid sequence: CASSEPGLAGERDTQYF.

The chain combines TRBV6-5 with TRBJ2-7, with TRBD1 identical over 7 bases. J gave up 2 bases and V 8 bases, and 9 bases lay outside the gene matches. This CDR3 region has 14 residues. Germline-derived CDR1 and CDR2 are MNHEY and SVGAGI. The CDR3: CASSGQANTYEQYF. CDR3 coding DNA: TGTGCCAGCTCCGGACAGGCTAACACCTACGAGCAGTACTTC.

The chain couples TRBV3-1 (or the pseudogene TRBV3-2) to TRBJ1-1, with D maybe TRBD1 (5 bases). V was shortened by 5 bases and J by 0 bases, with 7 bases between the two germline ends. CDR3 length equals 13 residues. Germline values: CDR1 LGHDT, CDR2 YNNKEL (reference sequence). The CDR3 loop is CASSDSLNTEAFF. The CDR3 nucleotides are TGTGCCAGCAGCGACAGTTTGAACACTGAAGCTTTCTTT.

The chain couples TRBV7-9 to TRBJ1-1, with unresolved D. CDR3 length: 14 residues. Germline CDR1 reads SEHNR; CDR2 reads FQNEAQ (reference sequence). The V end lost 1 base, the J end lost 3 bases, and 9 bases lay between the germline ends. The CDR3 spells CASSLEFGDTEAFF. The CDR3 DNA reads as TGTGCCAGCAGCTTAGAGTTCGGGGACACTGAAGCTTTCTTT.

This rearrangement joins TRBV2 to TRBJ2-4, with a possible D match to TRBD2 (6 bases). V dropped 7 bases and J dropped 0 bases, with 16 bases sitting between them. In germline, CDR1 is SNHLY, CDR2 FYNNEI. CDR3 length: 16 residues. The CDR3 DNA sequence: TGTGCCAGCAAGATGGTGGGGGGACTAGCCAAAAACATTCAGTACTTC. It encodes CASKMVGGLAKNIQYF.

The chain has TRBV6-2 or TRBV6-3 and TRBJ2-3, with TRBD1 identical over 9 bases. The V segment lost 6 bases and the J segment 1 base; nucleotides outside the gene matches: 5. Germline lookup yields CDR1 MNHEY and CDR2 SVGEGT. This CDR3 has 15 amino acids. The CDR3 region has the DNA TGTGCCAGCAGCCGACAGGGGGTGGGCACAGATACGCAGTATTTT. The encoded protein is CASSRQGVGTDTQYF.

The chain carries TRBV2 and TRBJ1-2; D might be TRBD1 (6 bases). CDR3 length equals 18 residues. Germline assignment: CDR1 SNHLY and CDR2 FYNNEI. V lost 7 bases and J 4 bases, leaving 28 bases between the germline ends. The CDR3 spells CASNPFFGGDVSGYGYTF. The DNA of the CDR3 is TGTGCCAGCAACCCTTTTTTTGGGGGCGACGTGTCCGGCTATGGCTACACCTTC. Drawing the rest from reference TRBV2 and TRBJ1-2, the complete variable domain is EPEVTQTPSHQVTQMGQEVILRCVPISNHLYFYWYRQILGQKVEFLVSFYNNEISEKSEIFDDQFSVERPDGSNFTLKIRSTKLEDSAMYFCASNPFFGGDVSGYGYTFGSGTRLTVV.

The V call is TRBV4-1, the J call TRBJ1-4; no firm D call. This CDR3 contains 15 residues. V dropped 2 bases and J dropped 4 bases, with 11 bases sitting between them. Germline assignment: CDR1 MGHRA and CDR2 YSYEKL. The CDR3 reads CASSQFGFLNEKLFF. The CDR3 DNA reads as TGCGCCAGCAGCCAATTTGGCTTTCTTAATGAAAAACTGTTTTTT.

The genes are TRBV19 and TRBJ2-5; D call uncertain. The CDR3 spans 11 residues. Trimming removed 3 bases at V and 5 bases at J, with 4 bases between. Germline assignment: CDR1 LNHDA and CDR2 SQIVND (reference sequence). The CDR3 region has the DNA TGTGCCAGTAGTATCGCGGAGACCCAGTACTTC. Its protein product is CASSIAETQYF.

The genes are TRBV2 and TRBJ2-3, with D maybe TRBD1 (6 bases). Germline-derived CDR1 and CDR2 are SNHLY and FYNNEI. CDR3 length equals 14 residues. V gave up 8 bases and J gave up 2 bases, with 14 bases separating them. The CDR3 sequence: CASHRDTNTDTQYF. CDR3 in DNA: TGTGCCAGCCACCGGGACACCAACACAGATACGCAGTATTTT.